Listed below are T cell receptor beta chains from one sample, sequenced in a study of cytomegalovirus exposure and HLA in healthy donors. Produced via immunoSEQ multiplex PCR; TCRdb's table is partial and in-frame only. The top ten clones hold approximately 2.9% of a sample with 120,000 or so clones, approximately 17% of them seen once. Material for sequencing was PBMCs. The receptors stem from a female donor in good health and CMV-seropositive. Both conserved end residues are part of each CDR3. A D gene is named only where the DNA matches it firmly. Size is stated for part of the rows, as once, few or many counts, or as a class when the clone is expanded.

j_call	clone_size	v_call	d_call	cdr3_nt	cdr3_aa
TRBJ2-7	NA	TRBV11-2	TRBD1	TGTGCCAGCAGTCAAGGGGGCGGGACAGGGTGGGAGCAGTACTTC	CASSQGGGTGWEQYF
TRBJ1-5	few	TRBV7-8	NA	TGTGCCAGCAGCTTAGTAGGGCAGGGCAAATATAGCAATCAGCCCCAGCATTTT	CASSLVGQGKYSNQPQHF
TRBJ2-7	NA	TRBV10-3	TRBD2	TGTGCCATCAGGGCTAGCGGGGGTTACGAGCAGTACTTC	CAIRASGGYEQYF
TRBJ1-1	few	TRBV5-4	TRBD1	TGTGCCAGCAGCTTGGCCACCGGGACAGGGGGCACTGAAGCTTTCTTT	CASSLATGTGGTEAFF
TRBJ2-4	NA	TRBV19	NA	TGTGCCAGTAGTAAAGGGGTTTTCCCTAGAAACATTCAGTACTTC	CASSKGVFPRNIQYF
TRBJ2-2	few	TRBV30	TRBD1	TGTGCCTGGAATCTCTGGGACAGGGACACCGGGGAGCTGTTTTTT	CAWNLWDRDTGELFF
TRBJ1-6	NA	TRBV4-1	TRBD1	TGCGCCAGCAGCCAAGTAGGGACAGGGGGATATAATTCACCCCTCCACTTT	CASSQVGTGGYNSPLHF
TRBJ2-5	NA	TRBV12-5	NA	TGTGCTAGTGGTACACAGGGCTTGGGGGAGACCCAGTACTTC	CASGTQGLGETQYF
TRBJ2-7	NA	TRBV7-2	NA	TGTGCCAGCAGCTTAGTCCTGGACAGTGCCTACGAGCAGTACTTC	CASSLVLDSAYEQYF
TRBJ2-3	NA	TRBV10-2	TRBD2	TGCGCCAGCAGTGGGGGACTAGCGGCAGATACGCAGTATTTT	CASSGGLAADTQYF